The rows below give T cell receptor beta chains drawn from one sample of a study of cytomegalovirus exposure and HLA in healthy donors. Produced via immunoSEQ multiplex PCR; TCRdb's table is partial and in-frame only. This table holds roughly 160,000 clones, roughly 75% found once. The sequenced sample was PBMCs. The receptors derive from a woman in her 50s in good health and CMV-seropositive. CDR3s include the opening cysteine and the closing phenylalanine or tryptophan. A D gene is named only where the DNA matches it firmly. The size entry is marked missing in some rows and otherwise reads once, few, many or a size class.

V,size,J,D,CDR3,DNA
TRBV6-1,-,TRBJ1-5,-,CASRTGSYQPQHF,TGTGCCAGTCGGACTGGTTCCTATCAGCCCCAGCATTTT
TRBV6-6,-,TRBJ1-2,TRBD1,CASSYDRGRGYTF,TGTGCCAGCAGTTATGACAGGGGGCGAGGCTACACCTTC
TRBV13,once,TRBJ2-1,-,CASSPLGGGGNEQFF,TGTGCCAGCAGCCCCCTGGGGGGTGGGGGGAATGAGCAGTTCTTC
TRBV28,-,TRBJ1-5,-,CASKLSRAQGWSGGNQPQHF,TGTGCCAGCAAGTTGTCCCGGGCACAGGGATGGTCTGGGGGCAATCAGCCCCAGCATTTT
TRBV5-1,-,TRBJ2-7,-,CASSVLGDYEQYF,TGCGCCAGCAGCGTCTTAGGGGATTACGAGCAGTACTTC
TRBV18,-,TRBJ1-1,TRBD1,CASSLGQGAEAFF,TGTGCCAGCTCACTTGGACAGGGCGCTGAAGCTTTCTTT
TRBV19,-,TRBJ2-7,TRBD2,CASSPLAGYEQYF,TGTGCCAGTAGTCCACTAGCGGGGTACGAGCAGTACTTC
TRBV2,-,TRBJ1-3,-,CASSETGPSGNTIYF,TGTGCCAGCAGTGAAACAGGGCCCTCTGGAAACACCATATATTTT
TRBV28,-,TRBJ1-2,-,CASPREFFPHGYTF,TGTGCCAGCCCTAGGGAGTTTTTTCCGCATGGCTACACCTTC
TRBV5-1,-,TRBJ2-1,TRBD2,CASSSNLAGGNEQFF,TGCGCCAGCAGCTCAAACTTAGCGGGAGGGAATGAGCAGTTCTTC
TRBV9,-,TRBJ1-4,TRBD1,CASSVNTGGDEKLFF,TGTGCCAGCAGCGTCAATACAGGGGGGGATGAAAAACTGTTTTTT
TRBV2,-,TRBJ2-5,-,CASTGRRETQYF,TGTGCCAGCACGGGAAGAAGGGAGACCCAGTACTTC
TRBV5-1,-,TRBJ2-2,-,CASSRGDTSTGELFF,TGCGCCAGCAGCCGGGGGGACACCAGCACCGGGGAGCTGTTTTTT
TRBV5-6,-,TRBJ2-7,TRBD2,CASSLAGLARYEQYF,TGTGCCAGCAGCTTGGCCGGACTAGCTAGGTACGAGCAGTACTTC
TRBV10-3,-,TRBJ1-5,TRBD1,CAISSDRGGQPQHF,TGTGCCATCAGCTCAGACAGGGGCGGTCAGCCCCAGCATTTT
TRBV21-1,-,TRBJ2-7,-,CASSKGRGQGLYEQYF,TGTGCCAGCAGCAAAGGTAGGGGACAGGGTCTCTACGAGCAGTACTTC
TRBV11-2,-,TRBJ2-2,-,CASSAGWGRSGELFF,TGTGCCAGCAGCGCAGGGTGGGGCCGTTCCGGGGAGCTGTTTTTT
TRBV7-2,-,TRBJ2-3,TRBD2,CASSLSWGGDTQYF,TGTGCCAGCAGCTTAAGCTGGGGGGGTGATACGCAGTATTTT
TRBV28,-,TRBJ1-1,-,CASSGGVSTEAFF,TGTGCCAGCAGTGGAGGTGTGAGCACTGAAGCTTTCTTT
TRBV29-1,-,TRBJ2-1,-,CSAMGGKTDNEQFF,TGCAGCGCCATGGGGGGTAAGACGGACAATGAGCAGTTCTTC
TRBV7-2,-,TRBJ2-5,-,CASSLGGATETQYF,TGTGCCAGCAGTTTGGGGGGGGCGACAGAGACCCAGTACTTC
TRBV2,-,TRBJ2-1,-,CASKGTSPVNEQFF,TGTGCCAGCAAAGGGACATCCCCTGTCAATGAGCAGTTCTTC
TRBV28,-,TRBJ1-2,-,CASRSGGGNGYTF,TGTGCCAGCAGGTCGGGTGGAGGGAATGGCTACACCTTC
TRBV28,-,TRBJ1-6,TRBD1,CASSLSGQGGNSPLHF,TGTGCCAGCAGTTTATCGGGACAGGGAGGGAATTCACCCCTCCACTTT
TRBV7-2,-,TRBJ2-5,TRBD2,CASSHSGGPQETQYF,TGTGCCAGCAGCCATAGCGGGGGGCCCCAAGAGACCCAGTACTTC
TRBV28,once,TRBJ2-5,-,CASSSTVNQETQYF,TGTGCCAGCAGTTCCACGGTGAACCAAGAGACCCAGTACTTC
TRBV27,-,TRBJ2-1,TRBD2,CASSSQREGRREQFF,TGTGCCAGCAGTTCACAGCGGGAGGGCCGGCGGGAGCAGTTCTTC
TRBV28,-,TRBJ2-3,TRBD1,CASRRRDRDTDTQYF,TGTGCCAGCAGACGGCGGGACAGGGACACAGATACGCAGTATTTT
TRBV5-4,-,TRBJ1-2,-,CASRVGGAYGYTF,TGTGCCAGCAGAGTAGGGGGGGCCTATGGCTACACCTTC
TRBV7-8,-,TRBJ2-7,TRBD1,CASSSGQGAGEQYF,TGTGCCAGCAGCTCCGGACAGGGGGCGGGCGAGCAGTACTTC
TRBV6-5,-,TRBJ2-7,TRBD1,CASGRQGDTYEQYF,TGTGCCAGCGGTCGACAGGGGGACACCTACGAGCAGTACTTC
TRBV6-5,-,TRBJ2-7,-,CATRTGRGYEQYF,TGTGCCACCCGGACAGGGAGGGGCTACGAGCAGTACTTC
TRBV7-9,-,TRBJ2-3,-,CASSYSLRGLDF,TGTGCCAGCAGCTATAGCTTAAGGGGCTTGGATTTT
TRBV5-4,-,TRBJ2-5,-,CASSLLDTQETQYF,TGTGCCAGCAGCCTATTGGACACACAAGAGACCCAGTACTTC
TRBV27,-,TRBJ2-4,-,CASIQGGVREMAKNIQYF,TGTGCCAGCATCCAAGGGGGGGTGCGGGAGATGGCCAAAAACATTCAGTACTTC
TRBV4-2,few,TRBJ1-2,TRBD1,CASSQDLGQGALSGYTF,TGTGCCAGCAGCCAAGATCTAGGACAGGGGGCGCTGAGTGGCTACACCTTC
TRBV7-7,-,TRBJ2-1,TRBD2,CASSLGWTGRTENEQFF,TGTGCTAGCAGCTTGGGGTGGACCGGGAGGACGGAAAATGAGCAGTTCTTC
TRBV7-2,-,TRBJ2-3,-,CASSSSPGGLQYF,TGTGCCAGCAGCTCCAGCCCCGGGGGTTTGCAGTATTTT
TRBV27,once,TRBJ2-7,TRBD2,CASSGRTSGRVYEQYF,TGTGCCAGCAGTGGGAGGACTAGCGGGAGGGTCTACGAGCAGTACTTC
TRBV19,-,TRBJ2-5,TRBD1,CASSPPRTGGIETQYF,TGTGCCAGTAGTCCCCCCCGGACAGGGGGAATAGAGACCCAGTACTTC
TRBV5-4,few,TRBJ2-3,-,CASSFKLSTDTQYF,TGTGCCAGCAGCTTCAAACTCAGCACAGATACGCAGTATTTT
TRBV11-2,-,TRBJ1-2,TRBD1,CASSPLRTGGFDGYTF,TGTGCCAGCAGCCCGCTTCGGACAGGGGGCTTCGATGGCTACACCTTC
TRBV7-2,-,TRBJ1-5,TRBD1,CASSSGGTGSQPQHF,TGTGCCAGCAGCTCAGGAGGGACAGGGAGTCAGCCCCAGCATTTT
TRBV7-2,-,TRBJ1-4,-,CASSLGQFARSANEKLFF,TGTGCCAGCAGCTTGGGCCAATTCGCCCGCTCTGCTAATGAAAAACTGTTTTTT
TRBV30,-,TRBJ1-2,-,CAWSVQGRGYGYTF,TGTGCCTGGAGTGTACAAGGCCGCGGCTATGGCTACACCTTC
TRBV7-9,-,TRBJ2-7,-,CASSLVGGSYEQYF,TGTGCCAGCAGCTTAGTTGGTGGGAGCTACGAGCAGTACTTC
TRBV7-2,-,TRBJ1-2,TRBD1,CASSLFTGEGYTF,TGTGCCAGCAGCTTATTTACAGGGGAGGGCTACACCTTC
TRBV29-1,few,TRBJ1-4,TRBD1,CSITGTDLEKLFF,TGCAGTATCACCGGGACAGACCTTGAAAAACTGTTTTTT
TRBV11-3,-,TRBJ2-7,TRBD1,CASSTGAKQYF,TGTGCCAGCAGCACAGGGGCCAAGCAGTACTTC
TRBV4-2,-,TRBJ2-1,-,CASSQGPSYNEQFF,TGTGCCAGCAGCCAGGGGCCCTCCTACAATGAGCAGTTCTTC
TRBV7-2,-,TRBJ2-7,-,CASSWGHYEQYF,TGTGCCAGCAGCTGGGGCCACTACGAGCAGTACTTC